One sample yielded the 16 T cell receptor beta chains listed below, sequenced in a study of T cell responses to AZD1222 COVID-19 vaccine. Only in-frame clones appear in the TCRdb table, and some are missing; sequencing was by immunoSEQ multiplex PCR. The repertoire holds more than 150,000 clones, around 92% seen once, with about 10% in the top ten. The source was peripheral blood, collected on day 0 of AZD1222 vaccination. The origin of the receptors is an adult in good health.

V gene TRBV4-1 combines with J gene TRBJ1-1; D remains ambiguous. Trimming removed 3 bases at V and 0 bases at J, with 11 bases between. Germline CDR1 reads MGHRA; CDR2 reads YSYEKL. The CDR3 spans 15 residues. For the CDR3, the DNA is TGCGCCAGCAGCCAGAAGATGGGCCTGAACACTGAAGCTTTCTTT. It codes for CASSQKMGLNTEAFF.

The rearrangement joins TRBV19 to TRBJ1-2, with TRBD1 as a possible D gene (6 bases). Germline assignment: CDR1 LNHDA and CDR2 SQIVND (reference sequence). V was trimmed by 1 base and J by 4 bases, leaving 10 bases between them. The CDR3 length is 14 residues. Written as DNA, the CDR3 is TGTGCCAGTAGTATAGTTGGACAGAGCTATGGCTACACCTTC. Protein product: CASSIVGQSYGYTF.

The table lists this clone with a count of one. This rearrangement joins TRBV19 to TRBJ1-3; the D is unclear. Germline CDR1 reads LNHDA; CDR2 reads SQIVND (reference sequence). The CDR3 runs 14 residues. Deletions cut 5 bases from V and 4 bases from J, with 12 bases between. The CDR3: CASSDLTWGNTIYF. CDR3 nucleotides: TGTGCCAGTAGTGATCTGACTTGGGGAAACACCATATATTTT.

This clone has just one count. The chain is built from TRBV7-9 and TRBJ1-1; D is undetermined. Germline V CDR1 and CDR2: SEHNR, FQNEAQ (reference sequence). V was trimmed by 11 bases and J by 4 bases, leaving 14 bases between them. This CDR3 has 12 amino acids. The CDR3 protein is CAGVGLGTEAFF. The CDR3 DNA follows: TGTGCCGGAGTAGGGCTGGGCACTGAAGCTTTCTTT. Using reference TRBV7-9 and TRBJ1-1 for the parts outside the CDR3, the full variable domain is DTGVSQNPRHKITKRGQNVTFRCDPISEHNRLYWYRQTLGQGPEFLTYFQNEAQLEKSRLLSDRFSAERPKGSFSTLEIQRTEQGDSAMYLCAGVGLGTEAFFGQGTRLTVV.

The CDR3 is CASSSGTVAREKLFF. CDR3 nucleotide sequence: TGTGCCAGCAGTTCCGGGACAGTGGCTCGCGAAAAACTGTTTTTT. J is TRBJ1-4 and V is TRBV6-2 or TRBV6-3; the match to TRBD1 covers 7 bases. Germline CDR1 MNHEY, CDR2 SVGEGT. The length of the CDR3 is 15 residues. V lost 4 bases and J lost 8; bases outside the gene matches: 10.

The CDR3 DNA sequence: TGTGCCAGCAGCTTACAAGGGACAGTCAAACGCTATGGCTACACCTTC. Its translation: CASSLQGTVKRYGYTF. The rearrangement uses TRBV7-9 and TRBJ1-2; 7 nucleotides match TRBD1. The V segment lost 2 bases and the J segment 4 bases; nucleotides outside the gene matches: 10. The CDR3 has 16 amino acids. Germline values: CDR1 SEHNR, CDR2 FQNEAQ (reference sequence).

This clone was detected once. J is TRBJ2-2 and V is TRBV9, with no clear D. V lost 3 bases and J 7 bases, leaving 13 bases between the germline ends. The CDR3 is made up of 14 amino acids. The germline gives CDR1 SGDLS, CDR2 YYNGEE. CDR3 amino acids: CASSERVVIGELFF. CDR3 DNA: TGTGCCAGCAGCGAGAGAGTCGTTATCGGGGAGCTGTTTTTT.

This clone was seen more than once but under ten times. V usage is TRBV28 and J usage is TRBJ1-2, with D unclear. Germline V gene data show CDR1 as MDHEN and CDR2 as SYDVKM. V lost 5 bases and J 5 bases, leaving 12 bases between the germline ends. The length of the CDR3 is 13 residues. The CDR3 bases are TGTGCCAGCAGTGCCGGGCAGTTATATGGCTACACCTTC. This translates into CASSAGQLYGYTF.

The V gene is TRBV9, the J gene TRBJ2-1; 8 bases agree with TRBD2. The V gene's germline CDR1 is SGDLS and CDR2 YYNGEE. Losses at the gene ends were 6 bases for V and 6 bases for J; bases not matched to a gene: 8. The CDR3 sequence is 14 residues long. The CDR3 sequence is CASKASGSPNEQFF. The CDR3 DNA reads TGTGCCAGCAAGGCTAGCGGGTCCCCCAATGAGCAGTTCTTC.

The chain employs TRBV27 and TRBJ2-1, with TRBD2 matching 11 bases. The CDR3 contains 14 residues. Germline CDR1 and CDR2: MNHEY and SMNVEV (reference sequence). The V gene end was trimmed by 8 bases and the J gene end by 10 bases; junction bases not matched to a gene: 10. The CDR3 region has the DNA TGTGCCAGCCATCCTAGCGGGGGGCCCCGCGAGCAGTTCTTC. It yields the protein CASHPSGGPREQFF.

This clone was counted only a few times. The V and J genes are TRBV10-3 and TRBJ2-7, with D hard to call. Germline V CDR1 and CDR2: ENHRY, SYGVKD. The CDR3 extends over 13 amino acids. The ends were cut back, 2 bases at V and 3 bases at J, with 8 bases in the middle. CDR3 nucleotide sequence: TGTGCCATCAGTGAGAGTAACAGCTACGAGCAGTACGTC. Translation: CAISESNSYEQYV.

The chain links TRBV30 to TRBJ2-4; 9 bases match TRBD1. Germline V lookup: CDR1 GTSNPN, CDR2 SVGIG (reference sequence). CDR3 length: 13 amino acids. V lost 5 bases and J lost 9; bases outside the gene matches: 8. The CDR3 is CAWSTGGYGIQYF. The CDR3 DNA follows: TGTGCCTGGTCCACAGGGGGCTATGGCATTCAGTACTTC.

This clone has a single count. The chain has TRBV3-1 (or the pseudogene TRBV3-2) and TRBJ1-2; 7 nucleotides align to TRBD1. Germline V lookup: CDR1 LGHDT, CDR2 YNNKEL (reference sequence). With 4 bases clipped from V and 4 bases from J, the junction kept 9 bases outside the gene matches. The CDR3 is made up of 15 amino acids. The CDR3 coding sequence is TGTGCCAGCAGCCCGACGGGACAGACACTCTATGGCTACACCTTC. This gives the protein CASSPTGQTLYGYTF.

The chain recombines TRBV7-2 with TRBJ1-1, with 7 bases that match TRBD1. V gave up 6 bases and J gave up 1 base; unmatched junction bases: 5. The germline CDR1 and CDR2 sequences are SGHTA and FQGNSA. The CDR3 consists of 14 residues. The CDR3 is CASRTGSWNTEAFF. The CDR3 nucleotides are TGTGCCAGCAGGACAGGGAGCTGGAACACTGAAGCTTTCTTT. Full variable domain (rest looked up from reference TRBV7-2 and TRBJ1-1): GAGVSQSPSNKVTEKGKDVELRCDPISGHTALYWYRQSLGQGLEFLIYFQGNSAPDKSGLPSDRFSAERTGGSVSTLTIQRTQQEDSAVYLCASRTGSWNTEAFFGQGTRLTVV.

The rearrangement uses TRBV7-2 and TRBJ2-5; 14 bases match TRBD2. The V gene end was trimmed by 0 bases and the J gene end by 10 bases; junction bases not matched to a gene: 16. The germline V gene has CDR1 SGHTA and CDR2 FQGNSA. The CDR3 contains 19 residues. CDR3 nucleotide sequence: TGTGCCAGCAGCTTAGCGGCCGGACTAGCGGGGGGACCCCGTAGGGGCCAGTACTTC. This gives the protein CASSLAAGLAGGPRRGQYF.

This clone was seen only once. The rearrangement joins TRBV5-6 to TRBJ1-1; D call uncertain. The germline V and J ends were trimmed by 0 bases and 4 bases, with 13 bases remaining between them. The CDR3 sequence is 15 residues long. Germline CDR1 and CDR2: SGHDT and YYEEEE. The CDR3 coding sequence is TGTGCCAGCAGCTTGGGCGGGAAATGGCGCACTGAAGCTTTCTTT. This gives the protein CASSLGGKWRTEAFF.